The 24 T cell receptor beta chains below all came from one sample that was sequenced in a study of T cells after yellow fever vaccination. TCRdb re-called the 5' RACE reads with MiXCR, one entry per CDR3 protein. The sample shows about 230,000 distinct CDR3 sequences, 6% to 8% of them seen only once. Sequenced here: CD4+ T cells sorted from PBMCs, sampled on the day of the yellow fever booster vaccination. Every receptor here comes from a man aged 25-45 years who received the YFV17D yellow fever vaccine.

This clonotype has only a few counts. The chain uses TRBV6-2 or TRBV6-3 and TRBJ2-2, with a tentative D call TRBD1 (6 bases). CDR3 size: 19 residues. V was shortened by 7 bases and J by 0 bases, with 24 bases between the two germline ends. Germline V lookup: CDR1 MNHEY, CDR2 SVGEGT. The CDR3 loop reads CASTQTKGGFNANTGELFF. DNA for the CDR3: TGTGCCAGCACTCAGACAAAAGGGGGTTTTAACGCGAACACCGGGGAGCTGTTTTTT.

This rearrangement joins TRBV5-1 to TRBJ1-1; no reliable D call. This CDR3 is built from 14 residues. Trimming removed 0 bases from V and 7 bases from J, with 13 bases in between. Germline-derived CDR1 and CDR2 are SGHRS and YFSETQ. In DNA form, the CDR3 reads TGCGCCAGCAGCTTGGTTCGGGATACAGATGAAGCTTTCTTT. This translates into CASSLVRDTDEAFF.

This clonotype turned up a few times. The chain carries TRBV5-1 and TRBJ2-1, with unresolved D. The CDR3 is 13 residues long. In germline, CDR1 is SGHRS, CDR2 YFSETQ. V was clipped by 0 bases and J by 4 bases, with 5 bases between them. CDR3 bases: TGCGCCAGCAGCTTGGCCCAATACAATGAGCAGTTCTTC. This gives the protein CASSLAQYNEQFF.

The V gene is TRBV7-9, the J gene TRBJ2-2; D gene unclear. The germline V and J ends were trimmed by 2 bases and 6 bases, with 16 bases remaining between them. The CDR3 totals 16 residues. Germline V lookup: CDR1 SEHNR, CDR2 FQNEAQ (reference sequence). CDR3 sequence (DNA): TGTGCCAGCAGCTTATATGGATGGACCTGGGCCGGGGAGCTGTTTTTT. As protein: CASSLYGWTWAGELFF. Together with reference TRBV7-9 and TRBJ2-2, the CDR3 gives the full variable domain: DTGVSQNPRHKITKRGQNVTFRCDPISEHNRLYWYRQTLGQGPEFLTYFQNEAQLEKSRLLSDRFSAERPKGSFSTLEIQRTEQGDSAMYLCASSLYGWTWAGELFFGEGSRLTVL.

This clonotype came up a few times. The chain couples TRBV7-2 to TRBJ1-3, with a tentative D call TRBD1 (6 bases). V shed 10 bases and J shed 4 bases, with 20 bases lying between them. The CDR3 covers 15 residues. The germline gives CDR1 SGHTA, CDR2 FQGNSA. The CDR3 DNA sequence: TGTGCCAACGAGGGGGTCGGGAATGCGGGAAACACCATATATTTT. It yields the protein CANEGVGNAGNTIYF.

The sample holds many counts of this clonotype. The rearrangement links TRBV12-3 or TRBV12-4 to TRBJ1-3, with D perhaps TRBD1 (6 bases). The ends were cut back, 5 bases at V and 1 base at J, with 15 bases in the middle. The CDR3 sequence is 16 residues long. The CDR3 reads CASSRSRGESGNTIYF. Here the CDR3 DNA reads TGTGCCAGCAGTCGCAGTAGGGGGGAATCTGGAAACACCATATATTTT.

This clonotype has just a few counts. This chain links TRBV20-1 with TRBJ2-5, with 10 bases lining up with TRBD2. Germline CDR1 reads DFQATT; CDR2 reads SNEGSKA (reference sequence). The V and J ends lost 0 bases and 5 bases, in that order; junction bases with no gene match: 9. The CDR3 spans 16 residues. The CDR3 bases are TGCAGTGCTAGAGATCTGCGTACAGCGGGAGGGGAGACCCAGTACTTC. Translated: CSARDLRTAGGETQYF.

This clonotype was observed at least ten times. The chain links TRBV18 to TRBJ1-5; D call uncertain. The CDR3 spans 13 residues. Per the germline V gene, CDR1 is KGHSH and CDR2 is LQKENI. Trimming shortened V by 1 base and J by 5 bases, and 6 bases separated the two germline ends. CDR3 coding DNA: TGTGCCAGCTCACCACATTCCGATCAGCCCCAGCATTTT. Amino acids: CASSPHSDQPQHF.

This clonotype occurred a few times. V and J are TRBV5-1 and TRBJ1-2, with D possibly TRBD1 on 5 matching bases. The germline V and J ends were trimmed by 0 bases and 8 bases, with 11 bases remaining between them. CDR3 size: 13 residues. Germline loops: CDR1 SGHRS, CDR2 YFSETQ. The CDR3 spells CASSLVAGYGYTF. CDR3 nucleotides: TGCGCCAGCAGCTTGGTCGCAGGGTACGGCTACACCTTC. Complete variable domain (other parts from reference TRBV5-1 and TRBJ1-2): KAGVTQTPRYLIKTRGQQVTLSCSPISGHRSVSWYQQTPGQGLQFLFEYFSETQRNKGNFPGRFSGRQFSNSRSEMNVSTLELGDSALYLCASSLVAGYGYTFGSGTRLTVV.

This clonotype was counted only a few times. A much more abundant neighbour one base away suggests this may be a read error. This rearrangement joins TRBV7-2 to TRBJ1-5; no firm D call. The CDR3 loop spans 12 amino acids. Trimming shortened V by 5 bases and J by 3 bases, and 5 bases separated the two germline ends. The germline gives CDR1 SGHTA, CDR2 FQGNSA. This chain's CDR3 is CASSVDNQPQHF. CDR3 coding DNA: TGTGCCAGCAGCGTAGACAATCAGCCCCAGCATTTT. Looking up the rest from reference TRBV7-2 and TRBJ1-5 gives the full variable domain: GAGVSQSPSNKVTEKGKDVELRCDPISGHTALYWYRQSLGQGLEFLIYFQGNSAPDKSGLPSDRFSAERTGGSVSTLTIQRTQQEDSAVYLCASSVDNQPQHFGDGTRLSIL.

This sequence joins TRBV5-1 and TRBJ1-4; no clear D. Germline assignment: CDR1 SGHRS and CDR2 YFSETQ. Trimming cost V 1 base and J 0 bases, with 10 bases left between them. The CDR3 sequence is 16 residues long. The CDR3 coding sequence is TGCGCCAGCAGCTTGAGTACGGCTGCAACTAATGAAAAACTGTTTTTT. Translated: CASSLSTAATNEKLFF. The whole variable domain, filled in from reference TRBV5-1 and TRBJ1-4, reads KAGVTQTPRYLIKTRGQQVTLSCSPISGHRSVSWYQQTPGQGLQFLFEYFSETQRNKGNFPGRFSGRQFSNSRSEMNVSTLELGDSALYLCASSLSTAATNEKLFFGSGTQLSVL.

This clonotype was counted between two and nine times. The chain links TRBV7-2 to TRBJ2-1, with D maybe TRBD2 (6 bases). CDR1 SGHTA and CDR2 FQGNSA come from the germline V gene. The CDR3 runs to 16 residues. The germline V and J ends were trimmed by 0 bases and 0 bases, with 9 bases remaining between them. The CDR3 region is CASSLAGGISYNEQFF. The DNA for the CDR3 is TGTGCCAGCAGCTTAGCGGGCGGGATCTCCTACAATGAGCAGTTCTTC.

Many counts were recorded for this clonotype. The chain joins TRBV29-1 to TRBJ2-1, with 11 bases lining up with TRBD2. This CDR3 comprises 14 residues. The V gene end was trimmed by 3 bases and the J gene end by 5 bases; junction bases not matched to a gene: 3. From germline, CDR1 is SQVTM and CDR2 ANQGSEA. The CDR3 bases are TGCAGCGTTGAGATAGCGGGAGGGAACAATGAGCAGTTCTTC. It encodes CSVEIAGGNNEQFF.

With regard to this clonotype: This may be a read error, as it is one base from a much larger clone. This sequence joins TRBV5-1 and TRBJ2-5; D is perhaps TRBD1 (6 bases). Trimming shortened V by 4 bases and J by 3 bases, and 16 bases separated the two germline ends. The CDR3 loop spans 15 amino acids. Per the germline V gene, CDR1 is SGHRS and CDR2 is YFSETQ. The CDR3 DNA is TGCGCCAGCAGCCCCCAACAGGGAACCGAAGAGACCCAGTACTTC. Its protein is CASSPQQGTEETQYF.

This clonotype was recorded a few times. The chain recombines TRBV11-2 with TRBJ2-1, with D hard to call. V was pared by 0 bases and J by 6 bases, with 9 bases between. CDR1 is SGHAT and CDR2 is FQNNGV in the germline V gene. The CDR3 runs 14 residues. CDR3: CASSLEGTPNEQFF. DNA of the CDR3: TGTGCCAGCAGCTTAGAGGGAACCCCCAATGAGCAGTTCTTC.

The CDR3 nucleotides are TGTGCCAGCAGTACCGGGCTCGAAGCTTTCTTT. Translating gives CASSTGLEAFF. V is TRBV6-5 and J is TRBJ1-1; D uncertain. Germline CDR1 is MNHEY and CDR2 is SVGAGI. The CDR3 is 11 residues long. The V end lost 5 bases, the J end lost 8 bases, and 9 bases lay between the germline ends.

This clonotype was counted between two and nine times. This chain connects TRBV6-2 or TRBV6-3 to TRBJ2-7, with 9 bases lining up with TRBD2. V dropped 2 bases and J dropped 2; count of bases not matched to a gene: 10. The CDR3 consists of 17 residues. CDR1 and CDR2 from the germline V gene are MNHEY and SVGEGT. The CDR3 nucleotides are TGTGCCAGCAGTTACGGACTTGGTCTAGCGGGAACCTACGAGCAGTACTTC. Translation: CASSYGLGLAGTYEQYF.

Ten or more counts support this clonotype. V is TRBV18 and J is TRBJ2-7; TRBD2 might be the D (5 bases). CDR1 is KGHSH and CDR2 is LQKENI in the germline V gene. This CDR3 region has 13 residues. Trimming took 6 bases from V and 5 from J, leaving 14 bases between them. The CDR3 DNA sequence: TGTGCCAGCTCGCTTGCTGAGGGTCACGAGCAGTACTTC. Translation gives CASSLAEGHEQYF.

In DNA form, the CDR3 reads TGTGCCAGCAGCTTAGAGAGGCCGCCAGATACGCAGTATTTT. Translated, it gives CASSLERPPDTQYF. The chain uses TRBV7-8 and TRBJ2-3; no firm D call. The V and J ends lost 1 base and 4 bases respectively, with 9 bases between them. Germline-derived CDR1 and CDR2 are SGHVS and FQNEAQ. The CDR3 length is 14 residues.

The chain couples TRBV4-2 to TRBJ2-1, with no clear D. This CDR3 has 15 amino acids. Germline V lookup: CDR1 LGHNA, CDR2 YNFKEQ. V was shortened by 4 bases and J by 3 bases, with 13 bases between the two germline ends. CDR3 DNA sequence: TGTGCCAGCAGCCCCAGGCCGATCTTCTACAATGAGCAGTTCTTC. It encodes CASSPRPIFYNEQFF.

This clonotype was observed a handful of times. The chain has TRBV7-9 and TRBJ2-7; D may be TRBD2 (6 bases). V dropped 5 bases and J dropped 3 bases, with 20 bases sitting between them. Per germline, CDR1 SEHNR and CDR2 FQNEAQ (reference sequence). This CDR3 region has 16 residues. The CDR3 coding sequence is TGTGCCAGCAGCCCCCTGTCGGGACTCGCTTTCTACGAGCAGTACTTC. Its protein product is CASSPLSGLAFYEQYF.

A few counts support this clonotype. The genes are TRBV10-3 and TRBJ1-1; no definite D call. The ends were cut back, 8 bases at V and 3 bases at J, with 13 bases in the middle. From germline, CDR1 is ENHRY and CDR2 SYGVKD. The CDR3 spans 13 residues. CDR3 nucleotides: TGTGCCATCGCGGTTGACTCCTACACTGAAGCTTTCTTT. Translated: CAIAVDSYTEAFF.

The rearrangement joins TRBV5-4 to TRBJ2-7, with 11 bases aligning to TRBD2. The CDR3 runs to 15 residues. The trim removed 2 bases at V and 3 bases at J, leaving 4 bases unmatched. Germline CDR1 SGHNT, CDR2 YYREEE (reference sequence). The CDR3 region has the DNA TGTGCCAGCAGCTTTAGCGGGAGGGCCAACTACGAGCAGTACTTC. It encodes CASSFSGRANYEQYF.

This clonotype was found many times. V and J are TRBV4-3 and TRBJ2-7; no clear D gene. V gave up 4 bases and J gave up 1 base, with 8 bases separating them. CDR1 is LGHNA and CDR2 is YSLEER in the germline V gene. The CDR3 loop spans 13 amino acids. The CDR3: CASSPARSYEQYF. The CDR3 nucleotides read TGCGCCAGCAGCCCTGCAAGATCCTACGAGCAGTACTTC.